Detailed here is one TCR beta chain. The source of the sample is a study of blood T cell repertoires in COVID-19. In the study overall: From T cells, B-cell-depleted T cells, or PBMCs came the material, which was cDNA or gDNA.

Germline CDR1 reads SGHDN; CDR2 reads FVKESK. The length of the CDR3 is 13 residues. V shed 4 bases and J 11 bases; nucleotides not matched to a gene: 6. Participants' reported clinical history set cohort assignment. Each recovered donor of Cohort 3 presented with two negative PCRs, clearance, or symptom resolution. How the authors handled the data: Reference gene primer amplification gave estimated nucleated cell counts. This table comes from immunoSEQ multiplex PCR, and its TCRdb copy is limited to in-frame clones, with some not included. The DNA gave D and trimming, while V, J and clone size come from that table. The sample holds about 190,000 clones; 70% to 85% are singletons and the top ten take 2.5% to 3.5%.

This receptor was obtained from a woman aged 25 to 39 who had recovered from COVID-19. V is TRBV14 and J is TRBJ1-1; TRBD1 aligns across 11 bases. Material: PBMCs or T cells enriched from blood (not recorded which). CDR3: CASSRWTGGEAFF. In DNA form, the CDR3 reads TGTGCCAGCAGCCGCTGGACAGGGGGCGAGGCTTTCTTT.